This T cell receptor beta chain was captured by sequencing in a study of blood T cell repertoires in COVID-19. About the research overall: Samples representing acute and convalescent COVID-19 were sourced from the United States, Italy and Spain. T cells, B-cell-depleted T cells, or PBMCs provided the cDNA or gDNA that served as material.

Source study methods: Estimates of nucleated cell counts were drawn from the amplification of reference gene primers. Measured with immunoSEQ multiplex PCR; TCRdb has only the in-frame clones, and not every one. V, J and clone size are those of that table, while D and trimming were read from the DNA. The sample consists of approximately 170,000 clones, approximately 86% of them appearing once. Trimming at V came to 4 bases and at J to 9 bases, leaving 10 bases not matched to a gene. CDR1 and CDR2 (germline): SGHRS, YFSETQ. This CDR3 spans 15 amino acids. This TCR was recovered from a woman older than 75 in a cohort sampled during active or convalescent COVID-19. The sequenced sample was peripheral blood. The rearrangement uses TRBV5-1 and TRBJ2-3; 11 positions match TRBD1. The CDR3 loop is CASSDGTGGLDTQYF. The CDR3 DNA reads as TGCGCCAGCAGCGATGGGACAGGGGGACTGGACACGCAGTATTTT.